What follows are 5 T cell receptor beta chains derived from one specimen sequenced in a study of T cell clones after liver transplantation. The repertoire was sequenced with immunoSEQ multiplex PCR; TCRdb's copy has only in-frame clones and lacks some. This sample carries 40,000 to 55,000 clones, approximately 71% of them seen once, and the ten largest clones take 9.9%. Here the sequenced sample was CD4+ T cells from blood, taken more than 52 months after liver transplant. The receptors were gathered from a human patient who received a liver transplant. Some T cells may possibly be graft donor cells.

The genes are TRBV18 and TRBJ2-1, with a weak D call TRBD2 (6 bases). The germline V gene encodes CDR1 KGHSH and CDR2 LQKENI. Trimming took off 4 bases at V and 7 bases at J, with 14 bases between the two ends. CDR3 length: 14 residues. The CDR3 DNA reads as TGTGCCAGCTCACAAGAGACCGGGAGAAATGAGCAGTTCTTC. It is translated as CASSQETGRNEQFF.

This clone was counted a few times. This rearrangement joins TRBV28 to TRBJ2-7; D remains unclear. The V gene lost 3 bases and the J gene lost 4 bases, with 19 bases spanning the gap. CDR1 is MDHEN, CDR2 SYDVKM, per germline. The CDR3 is made up of 16 amino acids. CDR3: CASSFFSRRHFYEQYF. CDR3 sequence (DNA): TGTGCCAGCAGTTTCTTCAGTAGGCGCCATTTTTACGAGCAGTACTTC.

The chain employs TRBV21-1 and TRBJ2-1; TRBD2, the table's D call, was not compared with the DNA. TRBV21-1 is assigned pseudogene status. CDR3 length: 21 residues. CDR3 protein: CASSKEVSGGAPRSSYNEQFF. CDR3 nucleotides: TGTGCCAGCAGCAAAGAAGTAAGCGGGGGGGCCCCTAGGAGCTCCTACAATGAGCAGTTCTTC.

This chain links TRBV5-4 with TRBJ2-1; the match to TRBD2 covers 9 bases. Per germline, CDR1 SGHNT and CDR2 YYREEE (reference sequence). The ends lost 0 bases at V and 7 bases at J; junction bases unmatched: 8. CDR3 length equals 16 residues. CDR3 in DNA: TGTGCCAGCAGCTTGGTTAGTCTAGCGGGGAATAATGAGCAGTTCTTC. Its protein product is CASSLVSLAGNNEQFF.

The V call is TRBV11-2, the J call TRBJ1-5, with 8 bases matching TRBD1. Germline trimming cut 4 bases from V and 6 bases from J; bases unmatched to any gene: 2. The CDR3 length is 13 residues. Germline V gene lookup returns CDR1 SGHAT and CDR2 FQNNGV. The CDR3 is CASSSQGAQPQHF. The CDR3 nucleotides are TGTGCCAGCAGCTCGCAGGGGGCTCAGCCCCAGCATTTT.